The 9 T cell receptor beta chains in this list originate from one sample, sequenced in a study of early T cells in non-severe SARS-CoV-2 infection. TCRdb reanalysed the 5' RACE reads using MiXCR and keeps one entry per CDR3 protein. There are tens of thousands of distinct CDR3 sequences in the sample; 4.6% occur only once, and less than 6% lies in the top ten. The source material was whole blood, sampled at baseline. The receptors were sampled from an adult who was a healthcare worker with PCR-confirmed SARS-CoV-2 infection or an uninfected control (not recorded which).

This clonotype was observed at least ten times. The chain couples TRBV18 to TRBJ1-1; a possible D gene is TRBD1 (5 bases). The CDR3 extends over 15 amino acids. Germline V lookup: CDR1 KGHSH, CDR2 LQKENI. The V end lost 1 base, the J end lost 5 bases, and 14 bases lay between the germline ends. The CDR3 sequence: CASSPRSRAGTEAFF. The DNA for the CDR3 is TGTGCCAGCTCACCACGAAGCAGGGCAGGGACTGAAGCTTTCTTT.

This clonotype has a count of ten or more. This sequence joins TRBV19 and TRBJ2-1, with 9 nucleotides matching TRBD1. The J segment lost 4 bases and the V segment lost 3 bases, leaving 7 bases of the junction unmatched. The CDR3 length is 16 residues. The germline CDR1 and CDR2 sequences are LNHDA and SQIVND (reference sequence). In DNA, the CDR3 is TGTGCCAGTAGTATTATCCCCGGGACAGGGTACAATGAGCAGTTCTTC. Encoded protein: CASSIIPGTGYNEQFF.

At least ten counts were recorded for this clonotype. CDR3 bases: TGTGCCAGCAGCTTAGCGGTCCCGGGACTAGTCAACACCGGGGAGCTGTTTTTT. Amino acids: CASSLAVPGLVNTGELFF. This chain links TRBV7-2 with TRBJ2-2, with 8 nucleotides matching TRBD2. J was trimmed by 2 bases and V by 0 bases; bases with no gene match: 8. Per the germline V gene, CDR1 is SGHTA and CDR2 is FQGNSA. The CDR3 covers 18 residues.

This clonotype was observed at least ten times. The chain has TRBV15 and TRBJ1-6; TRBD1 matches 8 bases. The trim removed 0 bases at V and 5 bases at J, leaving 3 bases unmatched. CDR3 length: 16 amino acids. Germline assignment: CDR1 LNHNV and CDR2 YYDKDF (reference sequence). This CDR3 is CATSRDPGQDNSPLHF. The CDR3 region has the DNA TGTGCCACCAGCAGAGACCCGGGACAGGATAATTCACCCCTCCACTTT.

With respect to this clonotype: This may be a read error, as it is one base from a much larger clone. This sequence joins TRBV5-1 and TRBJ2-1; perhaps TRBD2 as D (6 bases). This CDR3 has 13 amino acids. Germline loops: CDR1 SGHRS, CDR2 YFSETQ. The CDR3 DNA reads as TGCACCAGCAGCTCCAAACGGGAGCAAGGGCAGTTCTTC. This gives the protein CTSSSKREQGQFF.

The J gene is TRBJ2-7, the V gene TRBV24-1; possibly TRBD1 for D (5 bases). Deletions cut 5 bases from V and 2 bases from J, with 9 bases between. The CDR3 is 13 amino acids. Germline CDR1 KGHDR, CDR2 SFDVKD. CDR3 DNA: TGTGCCACCAGTGCTGACAGTCCCTACGAGCAGTACTTC. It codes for CATSADSPYEQYF.

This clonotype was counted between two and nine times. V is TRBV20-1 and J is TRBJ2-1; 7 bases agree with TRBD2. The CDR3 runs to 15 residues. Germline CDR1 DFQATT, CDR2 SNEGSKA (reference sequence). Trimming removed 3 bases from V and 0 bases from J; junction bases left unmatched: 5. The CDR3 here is CSASPGGSSYNEQFF. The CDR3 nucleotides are TGCAGTGCTAGTCCGGGGGGAAGCTCCTACAATGAGCAGTTCTTC.

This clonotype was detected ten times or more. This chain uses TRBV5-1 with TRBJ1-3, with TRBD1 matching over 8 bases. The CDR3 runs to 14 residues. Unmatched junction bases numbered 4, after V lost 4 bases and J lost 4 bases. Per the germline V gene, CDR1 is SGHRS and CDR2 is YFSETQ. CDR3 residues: CASSKTGVGNTIYF. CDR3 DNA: TGCGCCAGCAGCAAGACAGGGGTAGGAAACACCATATATTTT.

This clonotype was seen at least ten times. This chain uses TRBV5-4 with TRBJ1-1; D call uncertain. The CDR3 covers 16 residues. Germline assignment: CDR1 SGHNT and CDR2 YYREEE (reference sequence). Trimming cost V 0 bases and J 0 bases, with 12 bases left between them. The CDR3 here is CASSLEMRRMNTEAFF. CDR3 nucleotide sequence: TGTGCCAGCAGCTTGGAAATGCGACGGATGAACACTGAAGCTTTCTTT. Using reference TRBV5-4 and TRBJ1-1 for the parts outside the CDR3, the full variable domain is ETGVTQSPTHLIKTRGQQVTLRCSSQSGHNTVSWYQQALGQGPQFIFQYYREEENGRGNFPPRFSGLQFPNYSSELNVNALELDDSALYLCASSLEMRRMNTEAFFGQGTRLTVV.